This TCR beta chain was obtained from a study of patients and donors after allogeneic stem cell transplantation. TCRdb independently ran MiXCR on the RT-PCR reads; one entry per CDR3 protein. The data show about 160,000 distinct CDR3 sequences, 37% seen once. In its sample, this clonotype was seen once. Sequenced material: blood, either unsorted or a sorted T cell fraction (not recorded which). The receptor's source is a human donor who was either an allogeneic HSCT recipient or a stem cell or donor lymphocyte infusion donor (not recorded which). It is not recorded whose cells these are; they may come from a transplant donor.

Here the CDR3 reads CASSYSSQTWDSPLHF. The CDR3 nucleotides read TGTGCCAGCAGTTATTCGTCTCAAACGTGGGATTCACCCCTCCACTTT. The V call is TRBV6-2 or TRBV6-3, the J call TRBJ1-6, with unresolved D. Germline CDR1 is MNHEY and CDR2 is SVGEGT. The CDR3 sequence is 16 residues long. V lost 3 bases and J lost 8, with 17 bases in between.